The 17 T cell receptor beta chains below were found in one sample sequenced in a study of radiation and T cells in renal cell carcinoma. Stated time point: blood 2 weeks post-SBRT. Treatment indicated: 15 Gy SBRT to primary tumor, nephrectomy 4 weeks later. Here immunoSEQ multiplex PCR was the method, and the copy in TCRdb shows in-frame clones only, minus some. The table lists under 150,000 clones, about 81% of them singletons. The material was blood, obtained from a patient whose treatment included radiotherapy and nephrectomy. All receptors come from a woman in her fifties or sixties with renal cell carcinoma.

In this sample, this clone turned up once. V and J are TRBV30 and TRBJ1-1, with D maybe TRBD1 (6 bases). The CDR3 totals 10 residues. CDR1 is GTSNPN, CDR2 SVGIG, per germline (reference sequence). The V end was cut by 6 bases, the J end by 6 bases, with 8 bases between. The CDR3 sequence is CACHRAEAFF. In DNA form, the CDR3 reads TGTGCCTGCCACAGGGCTGAAGCTTTCTTT.

The chain recombines TRBV10-3 with TRBJ2-3; perhaps TRBD1 as D (6 bases). V was shortened by 7 bases and J by 1 base, with 15 bases between the two germline ends. Germline V lookup: CDR1 ENHRY, CDR2 SYGVKD. The CDR3 runs to 15 residues. The CDR3 DNA is TGTGCCATCAAGGGGGACGGAGGAGGCACAGATACGCAGTATTTT. The encoded protein is CAIKGDGGGTDTQYF.

This clone was detected only a few times. The V gene is TRBV7-9, the J gene TRBJ1-1, with D tentatively TRBD1 (5 bases). The CDR3 spans 12 residues. Trimming pared 5 bases from V and 9 bases from J, leaving 13 bases between. Germline values: CDR1 SEHNR, CDR2 FQNEAQ (reference sequence). For the CDR3, the DNA is TGTGCCAGCAGCCCCGGGGGAGGGAAAGCTTTCTTT. This translates into CASSPGGGKAFF.

The genes are TRBV9 and TRBJ2-3, with a tentative D call TRBD2 (6 bases). Trimming left V 6 bases short and J 2 bases short, with 16 bases between. Germline CDR1 SGDLS, CDR2 YYNGEE. This CDR3 comprises 15 residues. CDR3 nucleotide sequence: TGTGCCAGCAATGTAAATGGCGGGGACACAGATACGCAGTATTTT. Translated: CASNVNGGDTDTQYF.

The V call is TRBV2, the J call TRBJ1-3, with TRBD1 matching 7 bases. This CDR3 has 12 amino acids. Germline values: CDR1 SNHLY, CDR2 FYNNEI. The trim removed 8 bases at V and 2 bases at J, leaving 0 bases unmatched. The CDR3: CASGTAGNTIYF. CDR3 nucleotides: TGTGCCAGCGGGACAGCTGGAAACACCATATATTTT.

A single count supports this clone. CDR3 DNA: TGTGCCAGCAGCGCATTTTCGGGGTTCCAAGAGACCCAGTACTTC. This translates into CASSAFSGFQETQYF. V usage is TRBV9 and J usage is TRBJ2-5, with D possibly TRBD2 on 5 matching bases. The CDR3 loop spans 15 amino acids. Trimming shortened V by 3 bases and J by 1 base, and 13 bases separated the two germline ends. Germline-derived CDR1 and CDR2 are SGDLS and YYNGEE.

CDR3 in DNA: TGTGCCAGCAGTCCAATCGACAGGGTTCGATCCTACGAGCAGTACTTC. This gives the protein CASSPIDRVRSYEQYF. The chain combines TRBV28 with TRBJ2-7; TRBD1 aligns across 7 bases. Germline CDR1 is MDHEN and CDR2 is SYDVKM. The CDR3 is made up of 16 amino acids. Losses at the gene ends were 5 bases for V and 1 base for J; bases not matched to a gene: 11.

The chain links TRBV6-5 to TRBJ2-7, with D possibly matching TRBD1 (6 bases). This CDR3 is 16 amino acids long. CDR1 and CDR2 from the germline V gene are MNHEY and SVGAGI. V lost 4 bases and J 8 bases, leaving 24 bases between the germline ends. The CDR3 DNA sequence: TGTGCCAGCAGTTCCTCACGAAATCGGGACAACTTGAAGCAGTACTTC. As protein: CASSSSRNRDNLKQYF.

Details on this clone: Distinct nucleotide sequences in the sample also encode this CDR3. The V call is TRBV29-1, the J call TRBJ2-7; tentative D call: TRBD1 (5 bases). Trimming removed 6 bases from V and 2 bases from J, with 11 bases in between. CDR3 length: 12 residues. CDR1 and CDR2 (germline): SQVTM, ANQGSEA. CDR3 DNA sequence: TGCAGCGTGGGTACAGGAACCTACGAGCAGTACTTC. It translates to CSVGTGTYEQYF.

The V and J genes are TRBV5-1 and TRBJ2-2; a weak D match, TRBD2 (6 bases). V gave up 0 bases and J gave up 2 bases, with 11 bases separating them. Germline V CDR1 and CDR2: SGHRS, YFSETQ. The length of the CDR3 is 16 residues. CDR3 DNA sequence: TGCGCCAGCAGCTTGGTCCCCGGGGGAAACACCGGGGAGCTGTTTTTT. It encodes CASSLVPGGNTGELFF.

The chain carries TRBV29-1 and TRBJ2-7; 10 bases fit TRBD1. Trimming took 4 bases from V and 3 from J; bases not matched to a gene: 6. This CDR3 is built from 14 residues. Per germline, CDR1 SQVTM and CDR2 ANQGSEA. The DNA for the CDR3 is TGCAGCGTTGTTGGGACAGGGGCCTACTACGAGCAGTACTTC. As protein: CSVVGTGAYYEQYF.

This chain connects TRBV15 to TRBJ1-2, with TRBD1 matching 7 bases. The CDR3 contains 13 residues. Germline V gene lookup returns CDR1 LNHNV and CDR2 YYDKDF (reference sequence). The V segment lost 3 bases and the J segment 2 bases; nucleotides outside the gene matches: 0. CDR3: CATSRGQNYGYTF. CDR3 DNA sequence: TGTGCCACCAGCAGGGGACAGAACTATGGCTACACCTTC.

J is TRBJ2-3 and V is TRBV25-1; 12 nucleotides match TRBD2. Germline V gives CDR1 MGHDK, CDR2 SYGVNS. V shed 1 base, J shed 6 bases, and the junction held 5 bases outside the gene matches. This CDR3 contains 16 residues. The CDR3 sequence is CASSESLLAGGDTQYF. The CDR3 DNA sequence: TGTGCCAGCAGTGAATCCCTGCTAGCGGGAGGGGATACGCAGTATTTT.

The gene calls are TRBV21-1 and TRBJ1-4. TRBV21-1 is assigned pseudogene status. CDR3 length: 13 amino acids. Here the CDR3 reads CASPGGQSEKLFF. The CDR3 DNA reads as TGTGCCAGCCCCGGGGGGCAGAGTGAAAAACTGTTTTTT.

The chain uses TRBV28 and TRBJ2-5; 7 positions match TRBD1. Trimming took 2 bases from V and 4 from J; bases not matched to a gene: 7. The CDR3 is 15 amino acids. Germline CDR1 MDHEN, CDR2 SYDVKM. The CDR3 nucleotides are TGTGCCAGCAGTTTAATTTCGACAGGGTCAGAGACCCAGTACTTC. Its protein product is CASSLISTGSETQYF. Complete variable domain (other parts from reference TRBV28 and TRBJ2-5): DVKVTQSSRYLVKRTGEKVFLECVQDMDHENMFWYRQDPGLGLRLIYFSYDVKMKEKGDIPEGYSVSREKKERFSLILESASTNQTSMYLCASSLISTGSETQYFGPGTRLLVL.

This clone was detected only a few times. The chain combines TRBV19 with TRBJ1-2; no clear D gene. The V end lost 2 bases, the J end lost 4 bases, and 8 bases lay between the germline ends. The CDR3 consists of 13 residues. CDR1 and CDR2 from the germline V gene are LNHDA and SQIVND (reference sequence). The CDR3 sequence: CASSITQFYGYTF. The CDR3 DNA reads TGTGCCAGTAGTATAACACAGTTCTATGGCTACACCTTC.

This chain links TRBV2 with TRBJ2-3; D is perhaps TRBD1 (6 bases). CDR3 length: 15 residues. The germline V gene encodes CDR1 SNHLY and CDR2 FYNNEI. Trimming cost V 3 bases and J 7 bases, with 17 bases left between them. This CDR3 reads CASSDWDTVSYTQYF. In DNA, the CDR3 is TGTGCCAGCAGTGATTGGGACACCGTAAGTTATACGCAGTATTTT. Filled out from reference TRBV2 and TRBJ2-3, the complete variable domain reads EPEVTQTPSHQVTQMGQEVILRCVPISNHLYFYWYRQILGQKVEFLVSFYNNEISEKSEIFDDQFSVERPDGSNFTLKIRSTKLEDSAMYFCASSDWDTVSYTQYFGPGTRLTVL.